These 29 T cell receptor beta chains share one sample of origin, sequenced in a study of T cells in Graves' hyperthyroidism and ophthalmopathy (dated by TCRdb to about 2019). The library was produced with multiplex PCR. Sequencer: Illumina HiSeq 2000. TCR beta CDR3 regions were amplified from RNA transcripts. For the first round of RT-PCR on the TCR CDR3, the HTBI primer set was used together with the Qiagen OneStep RT-PCR kit. TCRdb cleaned the public reads at Q25 with fastp, built clones with MiXCR and kept in-frame beta chains. Each CDR3 protein appears once, grouped with its most common genes and DNA. For this sample the table gives 300,000 to 500,000 distinct CDR3 sequences, of which 14% to 15% were detected only once. The ten largest make up 32% of the sample. Material: blood. The receptor set was obtained from a woman aged 30 to 39 with Graves' hyperthyroidism.

This clonotype was counted a few times. The CDR3 here is CSARETGYEQYF. In DNA, the CDR3 is TGCAGTGCTAGAGAGACAGGGTACGAGCAGTACTTC. The chain employs TRBV20-1 and TRBJ2-7; 7 bases agree with TRBD1. The V gene's germline CDR1 is DFQATT and CDR2 SNEGSKA (reference sequence). V dropped 0 bases and J dropped 4; count of bases not matched to a gene: 0. The CDR3 runs to 12 residues.

The table lists this clonotype with many counts. The V gene is TRBV3-1, the J gene TRBJ2-2, with 7 bases identical to TRBD2. Per the germline V gene, CDR1 is LGHDT and CDR2 is YNNKEL (reference sequence). This CDR3 comprises 18 residues. V lost 0 bases and J lost 5; bases outside the gene matches: 12. The CDR3 loop is CASSQELWPSGPTGELFF. CDR3 nucleotides: TGTGCCAGCAGCCAAGAACTTTGGCCTAGCGGACCAACCGGGGAGCTGTTTTTT.

The V call is TRBV6-1, the J call TRBJ1-3; D unresolved. Trimming removed 10 bases at V and 0 bases at J, with 16 bases between. Germline V CDR1 and CDR2: MNHNS, SASEGT. This CDR3 has 15 residues. The CDR3 region has the DNA TGTGCCACCCGAGCGGTAAGGAGCTCTGGAAACACCATATATTTT. Translated: CATRAVRSSGNTIYF.

This clonotype was seen a few times. The CDR3 loop is CATMATGGMDEQFF. CDR3 DNA sequence: TGTGCCACCATGGCGACAGGGGGGATGGATGAGCAGTTCTTC. This chain links TRBV15 with TRBJ2-1; 9 bases align to TRBD1. J gave up 8 bases and V 7 bases, and 9 bases lay outside the gene matches. CDR3 length: 14 amino acids. Looked up from germline, CDR1 is LNHNV and CDR2 is YYDKDF (reference sequence).

This clonotype was counted ten times or more. V usage is TRBV30 and J usage is TRBJ1-4, with 7 bases that match TRBD1. After removal of 1 base from V and 0 bases from J, the junction contained 8 bases not matched to a gene. This CDR3 is built from 17 residues. Germline CDR1 GTSNPN, CDR2 SVGIG (reference sequence). The CDR3 nucleotides read TGTGCCTGGAGTGGGGGGGACAGAAAAGCAACTAATGAAAAACTGTTTTTT. It is translated as CAWSGGDRKATNEKLFF.

This clonotype occurred a few times. The V gene is TRBV9, the J gene TRBJ2-2; D may be TRBD1 (5 bases). The germline gives CDR1 SGDLS, CDR2 YYNGEE. The V and J ends lost 1 base and 6 bases respectively, with 7 bases between them. The CDR3 is 13 amino acids. In DNA, the CDR3 is TGTGCCAGCAGCGTAAGGGGTCCCGGGGAGCTGTTTTTT. This encodes CASSVRGPGELFF.

This clonotype was counted a few times. The V gene is TRBV7-9, the J gene TRBJ2-2, with D perhaps matching TRBD1 (5 bases). V was clipped by 2 bases and J by 3 bases, with 13 bases between them. Germline CDR1 reads SEHNR; CDR2 reads FQNEAQ (reference sequence). CDR3 size: 16 residues. The CDR3 DNA reads TGTGCCAGCAGCTTATTTAACAGGTTCGACACCGGGGAGCTGTTTTTT. This encodes CASSLFNRFDTGELFF.

This clonotype was counted between two and nine times. The chain joins TRBV2 to TRBJ2-2, with 9 bases that match TRBD1. J was trimmed by 2 bases and V by 6 bases; bases with no gene match: 4. Germline CDR1 SNHLY, CDR2 FYNNEI. The CDR3 runs 15 residues. The CDR3 DNA sequence: TGTGCCAGCAGATGGACAGGGGCCAACACCGGGGAGCTGTTTTTT. Encoded protein: CASRWTGANTGELFF.

The chain joins TRBV6-1 to TRBJ2-2; TRBD1 agrees at 9 bases. CDR1 is MNHNS and CDR2 is SASEGT in the germline V gene. The V gene end was trimmed by 6 bases and the J gene end by 1 base; junction bases not matched to a gene: 3. The CDR3 extends over 15 amino acids. CDR3 sequence (DNA): TGTGCCAGCAGGGACAGGGGACAGAACACCGGGGAGCTGTTTTTT. Its protein is CASRDRGQNTGELFF.

This clonotype was seen ten or more times. The V gene is TRBV30, the J gene TRBJ2-5; 7 nucleotides align to TRBD2. Trimming removed 2 bases from V and 4 bases from J; junction bases left unmatched: 4. Germline V gene lookup returns CDR1 GTSNPN and CDR2 SVGIG (reference sequence). The CDR3 totals 13 residues. CDR3 sequence: CAWSRGDSETQYF. The CDR3 region has the DNA TGTGCCTGGAGTCGGGGGGATTCAGAGACCCAGTACTTC.

This clonotype occurred many times. The V gene is TRBV7-2, the J gene TRBJ2-1, with TRBD2 identical over 10 bases. The CDR3 sequence is 15 residues long. Losses at the gene ends were 5 bases for V and 10 bases for J; bases not matched to a gene: 11. Germline V CDR1 and CDR2: SGHTA, FQGNSA. The CDR3 loop is CASSRAGTSAQEQFF. CDR3 coding DNA: TGTGCCAGCAGCAGAGCCGGGACTAGCGCACAAGAGCAGTTCTTC. Using reference TRBV7-2 and TRBJ2-1 for the parts outside the CDR3, the full variable domain is GAGVSQSPSNKVTEKGKDVELRCDPISGHTALYWYRQSLGQGLEFLIYFQGNSAPDKSGLPSDRFSAERTGGSVSTLTIQRTQQEDSAVYLCASSRAGTSAQEQFFGPGTRLTVL.

This clonotype was observed a handful of times. This rearrangement joins TRBV5-1 to TRBJ2-5; D is possibly TRBD1 (6 bases). Germline V gene data show CDR1 as SGHRS and CDR2 as YFSETQ. V lost 1 base and J 5 bases, leaving 21 bases between the germline ends. This CDR3 spans 17 amino acids. This CDR3 reads CASSLQSRGAGYETQYF. CDR3 bases: TGCGCCAGCAGCTTGCAGAGCAGGGGCGCGGGTTATGAGACCCAGTACTTC.

The chain combines TRBV5-1 with TRBJ2-1, with D maybe TRBD2 (6 bases). The CDR3 consists of 13 residues. With 4 bases removed from V and 4 bases from J, the gap between germline ends came to 9 bases. Per the germline V gene, CDR1 is SGHRS and CDR2 is YFSETQ. CDR3 DNA sequence: TGCGCCAGCAGCCACGGGACTTACAATGAGCAGTTCTTC. Its protein product is CASSHGTYNEQFF.

This clonotype has at least ten counts. The chain employs TRBV2 and TRBJ2-7; 8 bases map to TRBD1. The CDR3 consists of 14 residues. After removal of 3 bases from V and 2 bases from J, the junction contained 3 bases not matched to a gene. The germline CDR1 and CDR2 sequences are SNHLY and FYNNEI. The CDR3 nucleotides read TGTGCCAGCAGTGACGGGACAGGCCCCTACGAGCAGTACTTC. Protein sequence: CASSDGTGPYEQYF.

This clonotype occurred a few times. The chain couples TRBV5-5 to TRBJ2-5; 10 bases map to TRBD2. There are 16 residues in the CDR3. Trimming removed 4 bases from V and 2 bases from J; junction bases left unmatched: 8. The germline CDR1 and CDR2 sequences are SGHKS and YYEKEE (reference sequence). This CDR3 is CASSVGTSARQETQYF. DNA of the CDR3: TGTGCCAGCAGCGTAGGGACTAGCGCCAGGCAAGAGACCCAGTACTTC.

The V gene is TRBV7-9, the J gene TRBJ2-1; tentatively, D is TRBD2 (6 bases). This CDR3 contains 15 residues. Germline assignment: CDR1 SEHNR and CDR2 FQNEAQ (reference sequence). Trimming took 2 bases from V and 5 from J, leaving 13 bases between them. CDR3 region: CASSLIRDWDNEQFF. CDR3 nucleotides: TGTGCCAGCAGCTTAATTCGGGACTGGGACAATGAGCAGTTCTTC.

This clonotype was picked up many times. V usage is TRBV20-1 and J usage is TRBJ2-7, with TRBD2 matching 7 bases. The junction had 7 bases not matched to a gene; V was cut back by 5 bases and J by 3 bases. This CDR3 comprises 13 residues. Germline V gene sequence: CDR1 DFQATT, CDR2 SNEGSKA (reference sequence). The CDR3 protein is CSARRAGDYEQYF. CDR3 DNA sequence: TGCAGTGCTCGAAGGGCGGGGGACTACGAGCAGTACTTC.

The V and J genes are TRBV11-2 and TRBJ1-2; no clear D. The CDR3 length is 14 residues. Germline CDR1 reads SGHAT; CDR2 reads FQNNGV. The V end lost 0 bases, the J end lost 7 bases, and 12 bases lay between the germline ends. CDR3 sequence (DNA): TGTGCCAGCAGCTTAGATCAGCTAGCTTCTGGCTACACCTTC. It is translated as CASSLDQLASGYTF.

This clonotype has a handful of counts. The chain uses TRBV6-1 and TRBJ2-7; D is perhaps TRBD1 (6 bases). The CDR3 consists of 15 residues. The V end lost 4 bases, the J end lost 4 bases, and 17 bases lay between the germline ends. Per germline, CDR1 MNHNS and CDR2 SASEGT. The CDR3 DNA reads as TGTGCCAGCAGTGCTTACCCACAGGGTCCGTACGAGCAGTACTTC. This translates into CASSAYPQGPYEQYF.

In its sample, this clonotype was seen many times. This chain uses TRBV28 with TRBJ2-5; TRBD1 matches 10 bases. Germline V gene data show CDR1 as MDHEN and CDR2 as SYDVKM. The CDR3 is 15 amino acids. Trimming removed 11 bases from V and 5 bases from J; junction bases left unmatched: 14. The CDR3 region is CAHRPTGTGAETQYF. DNA for the CDR3: TGTGCCCATAGACCGACCGGGACAGGGGCTGAGACCCAGTACTTC.

This clonotype occurred many times. This chain uses TRBV12-3 or TRBV12-4 with TRBJ1-1, with a possible D match to TRBD1 (5 bases). Between the trimmed V and J ends, which lost 8 bases and 0 bases, there was a span of 13 bases. This CDR3 spans 14 amino acids. The DNA of the CDR3 is TGTGCCAGCCGCCAGGGCCTAATGAACACTGAAGCTTTCTTT. Translation: CASRQGLMNTEAFF.

V gene TRBV20-1 combines with J gene TRBJ2-1; possible D gene TRBD1, 6 bases. V was cut by 0 bases and J by 4 bases, with 19 bases left in between. CDR3 length: 17 residues. Germline V lookup: CDR1 DFQATT, CDR2 SNEGSKA (reference sequence). CDR3 in DNA: TGCAGTGCTAGAGAGCACACAAGGGGGATCATATACAATGAGCAGTTCTTC. Amino acid sequence: CSAREHTRGIIYNEQFF.

The CDR3 here is CASRPPSGRASEQFF. DNA for the CDR3: TGTGCCAGCAGGCCCCCTAGCGGGAGGGCCTCTGAGCAGTTCTTC. The chain is built from TRBV6-1 and TRBJ2-1; TRBD2 agrees at 12 bases. CDR1 MNHNS and CDR2 SASEGT come from the germline V gene. The CDR3 is made up of 15 amino acids. The V gene end was trimmed by 6 bases and the J gene end by 9 bases; junction bases not matched to a gene: 9.

V usage is TRBV3-1 and J usage is TRBJ2-5; 7 bases line up with TRBD2. CDR1 LGHDT and CDR2 YNNKEL come from the germline V gene (reference sequence). The trim removed 4 bases at V and 5 bases at J, leaving 10 bases unmatched. There are 15 residues in the CDR3. In DNA, the CDR3 is TGTGCCAGCAGCCCCCCCTGGGGGGGAAAGGAGACCCAGTACTTC. It is translated as CASSPPWGGKETQYF.

V and J are TRBV4-1 and TRBJ2-5; TRBD1 is a possible D gene (6 bases). The CDR3 is 16 residues long. V dropped 4 bases and J dropped 5 bases, with 20 bases sitting between them. Germline CDR1 is MGHRA and CDR2 is YSYEKL. The DNA for the CDR3 is TGCGCCAGCAGCCGAGAGACAGGCTCGTTAGGGGAGACCCAGTACTTC. Protein sequence: CASSRETGSLGETQYF.

This clonotype came up a few times. This chain uses TRBV20-1 with TRBJ1-3; no firm D call. The CDR3 loop spans 15 amino acids. V lost 3 bases to trimming and J lost 0 bases, with 12 bases between them. CDR1 and CDR2 from the germline V gene are DFQATT and SNEGSKA (reference sequence). The CDR3: CSASKDGSSGNTIYF. The CDR3 coding sequence is TGCAGTGCTAGCAAGGACGGGAGCTCTGGAAACACCATATATTTT.

This clonotype showed up just a few times. This sequence joins TRBV2 and TRBJ1-3; 10 nucleotides align to TRBD1. The CDR3 loop spans 15 amino acids. V was clipped by 5 bases and J by 2 bases; unmatched bases: 3. Germline assignment: CDR1 SNHLY and CDR2 FYNNEI. The CDR3 nucleotides are TGTGCCAGCAGTCCAGGGACAGGGGCTGGAAACACCATATATTTT. Translated: CASSPGTGAGNTIYF.

This clonotype was counted a few times. The rearrangement uses TRBV6-1 and TRBJ2-5; 11 bases map to TRBD1. From germline, CDR1 is MNHNS and CDR2 SASEGT. This CDR3 spans 17 amino acids. J lost 4 bases, V lost 4 bases, and 11 bases had no gene match. CDR3 in amino acids: CASSAATMDRGRETQYF. In DNA, the CDR3 is TGTGCCAGCAGTGCTGCGACGATGGACAGGGGGCGAGAGACCCAGTACTTC.

This clonotype was found many times. This chain links TRBV7-9 with TRBJ2-7, with a possible D match to TRBD1 (6 bases). Germline V gives CDR1 SEHNR, CDR2 FQNEAQ (reference sequence). Trimming shortened V by 5 bases and J by 7 bases, and 27 bases separated the two germline ends. CDR3 size: 17 residues. The CDR3 nucleotides are TGTGCCAGCAGCCCGCTTGTTCTCCAGGACAGCTTCCGTGAGCAGTACTTC. It encodes CASSPLVLQDSFREQYF. Full variable domain (remainder filled in from reference TRBV7-9 and TRBJ2-7): DTGVSQNPRHKITKRGQNVTFRCDPISEHNRLYWYRQTLGQGPEFLTYFQNEAQLEKSRLLSDRFSAERPKGSFSTLEIQRTEQGDSAMYLCASSPLVLQDSFREQYFGPGTRLTVT.